This T cell receptor beta chain was recorded in a study of CXCR3-negative and CXCR3-positive naive CD8 T cells (dated by TCRdb to between 2019 and 2020). Background on the whole study: Some 150 million TRB reads were obtained in total, roughly 1.5 +/- 0.3 million reads per library. Diversity and physicochemical repertoire analyses covered over 10 donors pooled from two independent experiments. The TRBV-TRBJ cluster analysis covered naive subsets from a handful of donors and memory cells from 3 donors.

Each CD8+ T cell subset was flow-sorted in triplicate, with some 300,000 cells per subset placed directly into RLT lysis buffer. Naive CD8+ T cells were defined stringently as CD45RO-CCR7+CD27+CD95- to exclude memory contaminants. Peripheral blood mononuclear cells were isolated from buffy coats using standard density gradient centrifugation. Naive CXCR3-negative and CXCR3-positive CD8+ T cells were flow-sorted on a FACSAria III. Total RNA was extracted from sorted cells with an RNeasy Mini Kit. As regards this clonotype: Its binding antigen is unknown.

TCRdb records NextSeq 550 as the sequencer. The Human TCR Profiling Kit (MiLaboratory) was used to make UMI-labeled 5' RACE TRB cDNA libraries. cDNA synthesis used the entire amount of extracted RNA, and PCR amplification then used the entire amount of cDNA produced. Libraries were prepared in parallel with an identical number of PCR cycles. The study's processing was this. With a minimum of two reads required per UMI, MIGEC and MiXCR pulled out about 52,000 +/- 9,100 unique UMI-labeled TRB cDNA molecules from each library. An average of approximately 40,000 +/- 10,000 functional in-frame TRB CDR3 nucleotide clonotypes without stop codons was found per library. After downsampling to 5000 UMI-labeled TRB molecules per sample, diversity metrics, including normalized Shannon-Wiener and Chao1, were computed in VDJtools. VDJtools computed clonotype-size-weighted physicochemical properties of the central five CDR3 residues: interaction energy, strength, volume and Kidera factor 4. TCRdb reprocessed the reads and lists each CDR3 protein sequence as a single entry, with no DNA. The V and J calls, along with clone size, are taken from TCRdb and not from the paper's own processing. This sample's table has entries for tens of thousands of distinct CDR3 sequences. The leading ten clones occupy roughly 1.5% of the sample.

Counted from cysteine to phenylalanine, this CDR3 has 14 amino acids. There is no recorded DNA. According to the germline V gene, CDR1 reads MDHEN and CDR2 reads SYDVKM. Findings and caveats that apply to the study as a whole: Freshly isolated PBMCs were used for most assays because CXCR3 expression went down partially after cryopreservation. Naive CXCR3-negative and CXCR3-positive cells from the same donor showed similar TRBV-TRBJ usage, whereas memory cells showed distinct patterns. Compared with CXCR3-negative naive cells, CXCR3-positive naive cells had TRB CDR3s with higher hydrophobicity (lower Kidera factor 4), lower energy, and higher strength and volume indices. Both naive subsets had comparably high repertoire diversity, while memory CD8+ T cells had much lower repertoire diversity. Because surface CD5, which has been linked to self-reactivity in mice, was comparable between naive subsets, TCR interaction strength was also inferred from TRB CDR3 physicochemical properties.

The chain employs TRBV28 and TRBJ2-7; the D gene TCRdb calls, TRBD1, cannot be checked with no DNA. Sequences were obtained from naive CXCR3- CD8+ T cells from blood. The cell subset or site label for this specimen denotes: CD45RO-CCR7+CD27+CD95- naive CD8+ T cells lacking CXCR3 (TNR3-). The source is a human donor in good health. Some clones in this sample may be carry-over from other donors' samples. The CDR3 reads CASGGAGVSYEQYF.